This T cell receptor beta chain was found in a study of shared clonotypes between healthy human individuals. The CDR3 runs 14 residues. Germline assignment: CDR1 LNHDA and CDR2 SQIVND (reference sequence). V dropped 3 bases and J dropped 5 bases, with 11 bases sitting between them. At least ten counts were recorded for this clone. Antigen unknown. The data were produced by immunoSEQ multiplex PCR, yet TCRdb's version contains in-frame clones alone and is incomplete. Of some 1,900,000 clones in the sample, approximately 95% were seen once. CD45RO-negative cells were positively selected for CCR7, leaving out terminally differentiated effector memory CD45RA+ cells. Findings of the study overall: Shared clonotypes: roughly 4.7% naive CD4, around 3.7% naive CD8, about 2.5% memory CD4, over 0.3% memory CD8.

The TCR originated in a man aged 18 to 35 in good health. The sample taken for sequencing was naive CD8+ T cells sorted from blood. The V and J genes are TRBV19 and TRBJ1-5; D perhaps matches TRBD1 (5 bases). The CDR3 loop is CASSIFQGDQPQHF. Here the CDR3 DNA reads TGTGCCAGTAGTATTTTCCAGGGTGATCAGCCCCAGCATTTT.